This T cell receptor (beta chain) comes out of a study of identical twins. A few counts support this clonotype. TCRdb itself ran the 5' RACE reads through MiXCR, one entry per CDR3 protein. In the table there are nearly 200,000 distinct CDR3 sequences, roughly 15% of which are singletons. The junction had 11 bases not matched to a gene; V was cut back by 3 bases and J by 6 bases. The CDR3 has 16 amino acids. CDR1 MGHRA and CDR2 YSYEKL come from the germline V gene. The same sample was also used in a study of T cells expressing NK-cell markers.

Sequencing was carried out using CD8+ T cells sorted from blood. V usage is TRBV4-1 and J usage is TRBJ2-1; 7 bases map to TRBD2. The clonotype was recovered from a woman aged 18-35 years in good health. CDR3 in amino acids: CASSQRWASGTNEQFF. The DNA of the CDR3 is TGCGCCAGCAGCCAGCGGTGGGCTAGCGGAACCAATGAGCAGTTCTTC.